This T cell receptor beta chain was obtained from a study of T cell repertoires in cytomegalovirus infection. About the study: Indications of both CMV infection and matching HLA type were provided by public TCR beta signatures. Study findings and constraints: Based on cumulative public TCR beta family frequency, carriers of CMV plus the relevant HLA were identified. HLA-C-restricted CMV-specific TCR beta clonotypes were dominant in the ex vivo response.

TCRdb called the reads again in MiXCR, with one record for every CDR3 protein. The data show about 140,000 distinct CDR3 sequences, with about 6% seen just once and about a sixth held by the top ten. Ten or more counts support this clonotype. The antigen is not known. The V gene's germline CDR1 is SGHAT and CDR2 FQNNGV. Trimming removed 0 bases from V and 4 bases from J, with 10 bases in between. The CDR3 extends over 14 amino acids. The chain joins TRBV11-2 to TRBJ2-7, with D hard to call. Sequenced sample: PBMCs. The TCR was taken from a human donor in good health (CMV status not recorded). Some clones in this sample may be carry-over from other donors' samples. The CDR3 DNA is TGTGCCAGCAGCTTAGACCCCCTGTGGTACGAGCAGTACTTC. Its protein is CASSLDPLWYEQYF.